The following is a T cell receptor (beta chain) sequence with its context. This CDR3 has 14 residues. The V and J ends lost 5 bases and 6 bases respectively, with 16 bases between them. Germline V gene data show CDR1 as SSHAT and CDR2 as FNYEAQ (reference sequence). The repertoire was sequenced with immunoSEQ multiplex PCR; TCRdb's copy has only in-frame clones and lacks some. In the table there are 70,000 to 90,000 clones, around four fifths of which are singletons. The data are from a study of OX40 agonist ivuxolimab in advanced cancers. This chain uses TRBV7-7 with TRBJ1-1; a possible D gene is TRBD1 (5 bases). This TCR came from an adult with an advanced solid tumor such as melanoma, head and neck, liver or kidney cancer. This sample comprised CD4+ or CD8+ T cells sorted from blood, obtained in a trial of the OX40 agonist ivuxolimab. The CDR3 DNA reads TGTGCCAGCAGCCCTACGGAGGGGATATCTGAAGCTTTCTTT. Amino acids: CASSPTEGISEAFF.